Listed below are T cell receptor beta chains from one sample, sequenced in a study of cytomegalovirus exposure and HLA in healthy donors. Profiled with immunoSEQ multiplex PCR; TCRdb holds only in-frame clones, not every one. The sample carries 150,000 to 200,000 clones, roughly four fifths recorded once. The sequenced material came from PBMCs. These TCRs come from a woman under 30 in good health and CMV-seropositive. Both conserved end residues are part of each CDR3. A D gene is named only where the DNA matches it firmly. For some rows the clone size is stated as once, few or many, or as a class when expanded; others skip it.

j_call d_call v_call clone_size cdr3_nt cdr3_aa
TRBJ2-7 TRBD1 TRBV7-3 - TGTGCCAGCAGCGTCGGCCAGGGGGCTTACGAGCAGTACTTC CASSVGQGAYEQYF
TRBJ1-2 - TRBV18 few TGTGCCAGCTCCCCTACCGCCACCTTGGGGACATCGAACTATGGCTACACCTTC CASSPTATLGTSNYGYTF
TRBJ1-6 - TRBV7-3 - TGTGCCAGCAGCTTAACGGGCGGAGGAGTTAATTCACCCCTCCACTTT CASSLTGGGVNSPLHF
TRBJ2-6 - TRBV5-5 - TGTGCCAGCACCCCCATCAGGGGCTCTGGGGCCAACGTCCTGACTTTC CASTPIRGSGANVLTF
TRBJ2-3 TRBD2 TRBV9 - TGTGCCAGCAGCCCACTCGGACTAGCGGACACAGATACGCAGTATTTT CASSPLGLADTDTQYF
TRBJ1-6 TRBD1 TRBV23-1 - TGCGCCAGCAGTCACCGGGACAGGGGTATCCCAAGATCACCCCTCCACTTT CASSHRDRGIPRSPLHF
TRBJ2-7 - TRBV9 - TGTGCCAGCCCAGGTGAAGGGTGGGGGCAGGACGAGCAGTACTTC CASPGEGWGQDEQYF
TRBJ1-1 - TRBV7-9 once TGTGCCAGCAGCCTCCAGGTGAACACTGAAGCTTTCTTT CASSLQVNTEAFF
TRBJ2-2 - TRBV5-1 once TGCGCCAGCAGCTTGAACCAGATCGGGGAGCTGTTTTTT CASSLNQIGELFF
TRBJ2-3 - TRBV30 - TGTGCCTGGAGTCAAGGGGCAGATACGCAGTATTTT CAWSQGADTQYF
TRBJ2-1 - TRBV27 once TGTGCCAGCAGCAGACAGGTTTCCTACAATGAGCAGTTCTTC CASSRQVSYNEQFF
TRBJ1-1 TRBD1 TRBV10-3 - TGTGCCATCACTCCGTTCGGGACAGCTGGCACTGAAGCTTTCTTT CAITPFGTAGTEAFF
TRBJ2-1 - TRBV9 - TGTGCCAGCAGCGTAGGGACAGAAGGGGGTTACGGTGAGCAGTTCTTC CASSVGTEGGYGEQFF
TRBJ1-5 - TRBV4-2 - TGTGCCAGCAGCCAAGATCAGTATAGCTACAATCAGCCCCAGCATTTT CASSQDQYSYNQPQHF
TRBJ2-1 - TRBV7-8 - TGTGCCAGCAGCTTAACGTCGCGTGAACCCTACAATGAGCAGTTCTTC CASSLTSREPYNEQFF
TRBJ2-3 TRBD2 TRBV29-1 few TGCAGCGTTCCTTTAGCGGGGGCCCCTAGCACAGATACGCAGTATTTT CSVPLAGAPSTDTQYF
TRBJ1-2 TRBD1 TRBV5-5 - TGTGCCACCAACCTACCGGGACAGGGGTTCGGTGGCTACACCTTC CATNLPGQGFGGYTF
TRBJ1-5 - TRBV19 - TGTGCCAGTAGTCCGGGGATCCAGCCCCAGCATTTT CASSPGIQPQHF
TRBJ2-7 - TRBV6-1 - TGTGCCAGCAGTGAGTCTAGCGACACCCCCACCTACGAGCAGTACTTC CASSESSDTPTYEQYF
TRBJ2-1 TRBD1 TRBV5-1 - TGCGCCAGCAGCTCAAGGACAGGGGGAGACAATGAGCAGTTCTTC CASSSRTGGDNEQFF
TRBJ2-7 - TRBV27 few TGTGCCAGCAGTCCCTCCCGACAAGTCCAGTACTTC CASSPSRQVQYF
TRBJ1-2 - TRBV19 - TGTGCCAGTAGTATAGGGAGGGGTGGCTACACCTTC CASSIGRGGYTF
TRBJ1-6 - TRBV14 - TGTGCCAGCAGCCAAGATTGGGGCAATTCACCCCTCCACTTT CASSQDWGNSPLHF
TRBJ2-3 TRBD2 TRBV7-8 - TGTGCCAGCAGTTCTAACCGGGTCCCGGGTTTAGCGGGGGCAGATACGCAGTATTTT CASSSNRVPGLAGADTQYF
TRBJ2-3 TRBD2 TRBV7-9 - TGTGCCAGCAGCTTAGCGGCCGCGGGGGGCACAGATACGCAGTATTTT CASSLAAAGGTDTQYF
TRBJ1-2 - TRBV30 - TGTGCCTGGAGTTCCGGGACTTCAGATGGCTACACCTTC CAWSSGTSDGYTF
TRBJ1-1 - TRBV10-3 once TGTGCCATCAGGACTACCGGGGGGGACACTGAAGCTTTCTTT CAIRTTGGDTEAFF
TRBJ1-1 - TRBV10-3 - TGTGCCATCAGTGAGTCTCAGCCTGGGAGGACTGAAGCTTTCTTT CAISESQPGRTEAFF
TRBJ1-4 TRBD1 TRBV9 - TGTGCCAGCAGCGAGTCAGGGGGGATTTTTAATGAAAAACTGTTTTTT CASSESGGIFNEKLFF
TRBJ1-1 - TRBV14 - TGTGCCAGCAGCCAGATTCTGACGGGGAACACTGAAGCTTTCTTT CASSQILTGNTEAFF
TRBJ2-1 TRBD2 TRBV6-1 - TGTGCCAGCAGTGGGCTAGCGGGGGGGCCAAATGAGCAGTTCTTC CASSGLAGGPNEQFF
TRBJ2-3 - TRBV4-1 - TGCGCCAGCAGCCAGCCAGGACAGGCACCGCGCGGGGGGACAGATACGCAGTATTTT CASSQPGQAPRGGTDTQYF
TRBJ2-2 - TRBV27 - TGTGCCAGCAGTTTTGGGCTAGGGGAGCTGTTTTTT CASSFGLGELFF
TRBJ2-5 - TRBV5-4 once TGTGCCAGCAGCCTGGGAGCCCAAGAGACCCAGTACTTC CASSLGAQETQYF
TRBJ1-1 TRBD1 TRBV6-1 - TGTGCCAGCAGCGATACAGGGGAGTACACTGAAGCTTTCTTT CASSDTGEYTEAFF
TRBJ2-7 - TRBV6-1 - TGTGCCAGCAGTGAAGTGAGAAGCCGCTACGAGCAGTACTTC CASSEVRSRYEQYF
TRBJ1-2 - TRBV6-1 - TGTGCCAGCAGGGGGGCAGTTGCGTACTATGGCTACACCTTC CASRGAVAYYGYTF
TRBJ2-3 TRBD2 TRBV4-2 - TGTGCCAGCAGCCAAGATCGGGTAGCGGGGTTGACAGATACGCAGTATTTT CASSQDRVAGLTDTQYF
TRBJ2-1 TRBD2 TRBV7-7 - TGTGCTAGCAGCCGTAGCGGGGGGCATCACAATGAGCAGTTCTTC CASSRSGGHHNEQFF
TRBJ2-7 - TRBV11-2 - TGTGCCAGCAGCCTCAAGTTCGGCGACAGCGTGAGCTCCTACGAGCAGTACTTC CASSLKFGDSVSSYEQYF
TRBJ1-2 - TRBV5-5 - TGTGCCAGCAGCTTGGCATCCGGGGTGCTTAAGAAAGGCTACACCTTC CASSLASGVLKKGYTF